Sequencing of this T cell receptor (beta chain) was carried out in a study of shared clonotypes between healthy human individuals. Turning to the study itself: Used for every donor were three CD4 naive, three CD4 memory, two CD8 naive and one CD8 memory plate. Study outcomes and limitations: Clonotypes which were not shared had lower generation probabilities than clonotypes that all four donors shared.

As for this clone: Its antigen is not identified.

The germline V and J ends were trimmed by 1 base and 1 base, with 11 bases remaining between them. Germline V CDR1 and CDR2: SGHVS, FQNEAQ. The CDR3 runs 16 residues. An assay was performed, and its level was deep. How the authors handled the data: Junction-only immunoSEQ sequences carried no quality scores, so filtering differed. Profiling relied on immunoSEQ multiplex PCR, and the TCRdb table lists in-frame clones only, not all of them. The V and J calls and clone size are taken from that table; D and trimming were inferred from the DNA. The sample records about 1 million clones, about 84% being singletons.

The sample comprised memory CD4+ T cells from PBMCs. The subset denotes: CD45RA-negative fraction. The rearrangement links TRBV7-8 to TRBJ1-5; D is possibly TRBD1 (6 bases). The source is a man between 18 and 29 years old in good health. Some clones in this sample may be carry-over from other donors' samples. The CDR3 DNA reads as TGTGCCAGCAGCTTAGAAGGGGGAACGAGCAATCAGCCCCAGCATTTT. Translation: CASSLEGGTSNQPQHF.